This T cell receptor (beta chain) was identified in a study of cytomegalovirus exposure and HLA in healthy donors. General study findings and limits: Later findings reportedly placed an Asian-associated ancestry cluster below the approximately 650-donor mean for N-insertions. CMV antigen specificity was confirmed in vitro for three CMV-associated chains.

A remark on this clone: Antigen: not known.

PCR primers comprised 60 Vbeta and 13 Jbeta primers. Assay: immunoSEQ multiplex PCR; the TCRdb copy retains only in-frame clones and omits some. The table lists approximately 120,000 clones, roughly 80% of them singletons. Per the germline V gene, CDR1 is MNHNS and CDR2 is SASEGT. The V end was cut by 2 bases, the J end by 4 bases, with 14 bases between. The CDR3 spans 15 residues. The sample comprised PBMCs. The chain uses TRBV6-1 and TRBJ1-2; D uncertain. The TCR sequence derives from a woman aged 40 to 50 in good health and CMV-seropositive. The CDR3 nucleotides are TGTGCCAGCAGTGAATTCCTGTCGGGGTCCTATGGCTACACCTTC. It encodes CASSEFLSGSYGYTF.